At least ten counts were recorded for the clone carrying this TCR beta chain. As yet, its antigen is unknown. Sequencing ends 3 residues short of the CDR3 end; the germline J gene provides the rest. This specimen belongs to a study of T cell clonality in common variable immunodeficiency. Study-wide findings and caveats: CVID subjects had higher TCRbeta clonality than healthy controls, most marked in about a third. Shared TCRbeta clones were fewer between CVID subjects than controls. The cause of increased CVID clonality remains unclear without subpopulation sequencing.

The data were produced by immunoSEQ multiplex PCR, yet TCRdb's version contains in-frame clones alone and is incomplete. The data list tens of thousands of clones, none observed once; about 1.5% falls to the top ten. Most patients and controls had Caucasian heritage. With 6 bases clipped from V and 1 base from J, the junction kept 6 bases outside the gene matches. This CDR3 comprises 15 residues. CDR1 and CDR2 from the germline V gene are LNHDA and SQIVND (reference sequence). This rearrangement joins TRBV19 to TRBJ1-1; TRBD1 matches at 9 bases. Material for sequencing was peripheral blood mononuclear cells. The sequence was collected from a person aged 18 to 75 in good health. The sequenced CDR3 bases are TGTGCCAGTAGGAACAGGGGGCGGGAGAACACTGAA. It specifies CASRNRGRENTE. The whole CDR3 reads CASRNRGRENTEAFF.